This T cell receptor (beta chain) originates from a study of shared clonotypes between healthy human individuals. The method was immunoSEQ multiplex PCR; TCRdb's version includes in-frame clones alone and lacks a portion of them. This table holds approximately 810,000 clones, nearly 95% found once. The naive CD8 subset, CD45RO-negative cells positively selected for CCR7, excluded terminally differentiated effector memory CD45RA+ cells. Nashville, Tennessee was home to all donors, each a Caucasian adult. Trimming took 6 bases from V and 2 from J, leaving 11 bases between them. The CDR3 totals 13 residues. CDR1 is MNHEY and CDR2 is SMNVEV in the germline V gene (reference sequence). General observations from the study: Sorted-subset sequencing, rarefaction showed, was incomplete despite large depth. About 4.5% of naive CD4 clonotypes were common to a few donors. Richness estimates generally favored naive over memory subsets.

About this clone itself: Antigen specificity is unknown.

Material: naive CD8+ T cells sorted from blood. This chain uses TRBV27 with TRBJ2-7, with D perhaps assigned TRBD1 or TRBD2 (6 bases each). The clonotype originates from a young man in good health. The CDR3: CASSHREAYEQYF. The CDR3 DNA sequence: TGTGCCAGCAGCCACAGGGAGGCCTACGAGCAGTACTTC.